Presented here are 32 T cell receptor beta chains from one specimen sequenced in a study of T cell responses to AZD1222 COVID-19 vaccine. TCRdb's copy holds only in-frame clones and misses some; the assay was immunoSEQ multiplex PCR. The data show about 130,000 clones, roughly 90% seen once. The sequenced sample was peripheral blood, obtained on day 0 of AZD1222 vaccination. The receptors were sampled from an adult in good health.

The chain carries TRBV27 and TRBJ1-2, with TRBD1 as a possible D gene (6 bases). The CDR3 totals 14 residues. The germline gives CDR1 MNHEY, CDR2 SMNVEV (reference sequence). Trimming shortened V by 2 bases and J by 6 bases, and 13 bases separated the two germline ends. The CDR3 DNA reads TGTGCCAGCAGTTTACGGACAGCCTACGATGGCTACACCTTC. Encoded protein: CASSLRTAYDGYTF.

The chain joins TRBV3-1 (or the pseudogene TRBV3-2) to TRBJ1-5, with 8 positions matching TRBD1. CDR3 length: 15 residues. The V gene end was trimmed by 1 base and the J gene end by 3 bases; junction bases not matched to a gene: 2. The germline gives CDR1 LGHDT, CDR2 YNNKEL (reference sequence). CDR3 sequence reads: CASSQGTGSNQPQHF. The DNA for the CDR3 is TGTGCCAGCAGCCAAGGGACAGGGTCCAATCAGCCCCAGCATTTT.

The chain joins TRBV7-2 to TRBJ2-7, with D unresolved. CDR3 length: 13 amino acids. Germline V gene sequence: CDR1 SGHTA, CDR2 FQGNSA. V gave up 2 bases and J gave up 5 bases, with 10 bases separating them. The CDR3 is CASSLPIGHEQYF. As DNA, the CDR3 is TGTGCCAGCAGCTTACCCATCGGCCACGAGCAGTACTTC.

The chain couples TRBV9 to TRBJ1-2; 10 bases line up with TRBD1. With 4 bases clipped from V and 0 bases from J, the junction kept 15 bases outside the gene matches. The germline V gene has CDR1 SGDLS and CDR2 YYNGEE. The CDR3 has 19 residues. The CDR3 spells CASSPTTTGGALANYGYTF. The CDR3 DNA is TGTGCCAGCAGCCCAACCACGACAGGGGGCGCCTTAGCTAACTATGGCTACACCTTC.

The chain couples TRBV27 to TRBJ1-2, with 8 bases lining up with TRBD1. This CDR3 is 15 amino acids long. Germline trimming cut 4 bases from V and 7 bases from J; bases unmatched to any gene: 11. Germline CDR1 is MNHEY and CDR2 is SMNVEV (reference sequence). Here the CDR3 reads CASSSPRTGSVGYTF. Written as DNA, the CDR3 is TGTGCCAGCAGTTCCCCCCGGACAGGGTCCGTTGGCTACACCTTC.

V gene TRBV9 combines with J gene TRBJ2-3; unclear D gene. Germline V gene lookup returns CDR1 SGDLS and CDR2 YYNGEE. Trimming took 4 bases from V and 2 from J, leaving 11 bases between them. The CDR3 totals 14 residues. This CDR3 reads CASSLQPSTDTQYF. CDR3 in DNA: TGTGCCAGCAGCCTCCAACCCTCCACAGATACGCAGTATTTT. Together with reference TRBV9 and TRBJ2-3, the CDR3 gives the full variable domain: DSGVTQTPKHLITATGQRVTLRCSPRSGDLSVYWYQQSLDQGLQFLIQYYNGEERAKGNILERFSAQQFPDLHSELNLSSLELGDSALYFCASSLQPSTDTQYFGPGTRLTVL.

The chain uses TRBV11-2 and TRBJ1-4, with no clear D. V was trimmed by 2 bases and J by 7 bases, leaving 8 bases between them. Germline V gene sequence: CDR1 SGHAT, CDR2 FQNNGV. This CDR3 comprises 13 residues. The CDR3 DNA reads TGTGCCAGCAGCTTATGGGCGGGTGAAAAACTGTTTTTT. Protein: CASSLWAGEKLFF. The variable domain in full, completed from reference TRBV11-2 and TRBJ1-4, reads EAGVAQSPRYKIIEKRQSVAFWCNPISGHATLYWYQQILGQGPKLLIQFQNNGVVDDSQLPKDRFSAERLKGVDSTLKIQPAKLEDSAVYLCASSLWAGEKLFFGSGTQLSVL.

This chain joins TRBV3-1 (or the pseudogene TRBV3-2) and TRBJ2-1; 10 bases agree with TRBD2. CDR1 and CDR2 from the germline V gene are LGHDT and YNNKEL (reference sequence). This CDR3 comprises 14 residues. The V gene end was trimmed by 0 bases and the J gene end by 8 bases; junction bases not matched to a gene: 1. CDR3 region: CASSQELAGDEQFF. The CDR3 DNA is TGTGCCAGCAGCCAAGAGCTAGCGGGAGATGAGCAGTTCTTC.

This chain joins TRBV30 and TRBJ2-2; D is ambiguous. The V gene lost 8 bases and the J gene lost 3 bases, with 19 bases spanning the gap. Germline lookup yields CDR1 GTSNPN and CDR2 SVGIG (reference sequence). The CDR3 length is 15 residues. The CDR3 loop is CASGWARQHTGELFF. The CDR3 DNA is TGTGCCAGTGGCTGGGCGAGGCAGCACACCGGGGAGCTGTTTTTT.

The chain recombines TRBV7-8 with TRBJ2-7; D is unclear. Germline V gene data show CDR1 as SGHVS and CDR2 as FQNEAQ. V was pared by 5 bases and J by 0 bases, with 17 bases between. CDR3 length: 16 amino acids. The CDR3 spells CASSNSQSKSSYEQYF. CDR3 bases: TGTGCCAGCAGCAACAGTCAATCCAAGAGCTCCTACGAGCAGTACTTC.

The chain uses TRBV19 and TRBJ1-6; perhaps TRBD1 as D (6 bases). Between the trimmed V and J ends, which lost 3 bases and 10 bases, there was a span of 10 bases. Looked up from germline, CDR1 is LNHDA and CDR2 is SQIVND (reference sequence). The CDR3 loop spans 13 amino acids. The CDR3 region is CASSIRDNSPLHF. In nucleotides, the CDR3 is TGTGCCAGTAGTATCAGGGACAACTCACCCCTCCACTTT. The full variable domain, in which reference TRBV19 and TRBJ1-6 provide the parts outside the CDR3, is DGGITQSPKYLFRKEGQNVTLSCEQNLNHDAMYWYRQDPGQGLRLIYYSQIVNDFQKGDIAEGYSVSREKKESFPLTVTSAQKNPTAFYLCASSIRDNSPLHFGNGTRLTVT.

The chain carries TRBV12-3 or TRBV12-4 and TRBJ1-5; TRBD1 aligns across 7 bases. This CDR3 has 13 amino acids. V trimming: 6 bases; J trimming: 7 bases; junction bases outside the gene matches: 6. CDR3 sequence: CASSPDRLQPQHF. DNA for the CDR3: TGTGCCAGCAGCCCGGACAGGTTACAGCCCCAGCATTTT.

The chain recombines TRBV9 with TRBJ2-5; 15 positions agree with TRBD2. This CDR3 region has 18 residues. Unmatched junction bases numbered 7, after V lost 4 bases and J lost 0 bases. In germline, CDR1 is SGDLS, CDR2 YYNGEE. The CDR3 DNA is TGTGCCAGCAGCCGCGGACTAGCGGGAGGGCCTGACCAAGAGACCCAGTACTTC. It encodes CASSRGLAGGPDQETQYF.

As for this clone: This specimen includes other DNA sequences encoding the same CDR3. The chain combines TRBV3-1 (or the pseudogene TRBV3-2) with TRBJ1-5, with D unresolved. Deletions cut 1 base from V and 5 bases from J, with 6 bases between. The germline CDR1 and CDR2 sequences are LGHDT and YNNKEL (reference sequence). The CDR3 length is 13 residues. CDR3 coding DNA: TGTGCCAGCAGCCAAGGACGAGATCAGCCCCAGCATTTT. Amino acids: CASSQGRDQPQHF.

The chain couples TRBV21-1 to TRBJ2-7; the tabulated D call, TRBD1, remains unverified against the DNA. TRBV21-1 is a listed pseudogene. This CDR3 spans 18 amino acids. CDR3 nucleotide sequence: TGTGCCAGCAGCAAAGAGAGGGCCAAGGGGGAGAGCTCCTACGAGCAGTACTTC. This gives the protein CASSKERAKGESSYEQYF.

CDR3 DNA: TGTGCCAGCAGTTACCAGGGGCAATACGAGCAGTACTTC. It specifies CASSYQGQYEQYF. The V and J genes are TRBV6-2 or TRBV6-3 and TRBJ2-7; TRBD1 might be the D (6 bases). The CDR3 sequence is 13 residues long. Germline CDR1 reads MNHEY; CDR2 reads SVGEGT. V lost 2 bases and J lost 4, with 9 bases in between.

V is TRBV7-9 and J is TRBJ1-5; D unclear. CDR3 size: 14 residues. Trimming took 5 bases from V and 7 from J, leaving 15 bases between them. Germline assignment: CDR1 SEHNR and CDR2 FQNEAQ (reference sequence). Here the CDR3 reads CASSNNLIEQPQHF. As DNA, the CDR3 is TGTGCCAGCAGCAACAACCTAATTGAGCAGCCCCAGCATTTT.

V is TRBV4-3 and J is TRBJ1-1; D is possibly TRBD1 (5 bases). The V end lost 0 bases, the J end lost 7 bases, and 15 bases lay between the germline ends. Germline CDR1 is LGHNA and CDR2 is YSLEER. The CDR3 runs to 15 residues. The CDR3 loop is CASSQDPAVQGEAFF. CDR3 DNA sequence: TGCGCCAGCAGCCAAGATCCGGCGGTTCAGGGTGAAGCTTTCTTT.

The chain employs TRBV5-6 and TRBJ1-6; 7 nucleotides align to TRBD1. The CDR3 extends over 14 amino acids. V shed 4 bases and J 10 bases; nucleotides not matched to a gene: 8. Germline loops: CDR1 SGHDT, CDR2 YYEEEE. The CDR3 bases are TGTGCCAGCAGCCGTGACAGGGTAGGATCACCCCTCCACTTT. Amino acid sequence: CASSRDRVGSPLHF.

The V and J genes are TRBV15 and TRBJ1-1; a weak D match, TRBD1 (6 bases). Trimming took 0 bases from V and 10 from J, leaving 15 bases between them. The CDR3 spans 14 residues. Germline CDR1 and CDR2: LNHNV and YYDKDF (reference sequence). In DNA, the CDR3 is TGTGCCACCAGCAGAGATTTTGGGGGCTGGGGAGCTTTCTTT. This translates into CATSRDFGGWGAFF.

The J gene is TRBJ1-4, the V gene TRBV3-1 (or the pseudogene TRBV3-2), with D tentatively TRBD1 (6 bases). The CDR3 spans 15 residues. Germline-derived CDR1 and CDR2 are LGHDT and YNNKEL (reference sequence). With 1 base removed from V and 8 bases from J, the gap between germline ends came to 14 bases. The CDR3 loop is CASSQGAGAGEKLFF. The CDR3, as DNA: TGTGCCAGCAGCCAAGGGGCAGGGGCTGGGGAAAAACTGTTTTTT.

This chain uses TRBV5-1 with TRBJ1-2; 8 bases fit TRBD1. The CDR3 length is 15 residues. With V trimmed by 5 bases and J by 5 bases, 11 bases remained unmatched. CDR1 and CDR2 (germline): SGHRS, YFSETQ. The CDR3 reads CASRTLQGAGYGYTF. DNA for the CDR3: TGCGCCAGCAGGACACTTCAGGGGGCGGGATATGGCTACACCTTC.

This rearrangement joins TRBV12-3 or TRBV12-4 to TRBJ2-7, with D perhaps given as TRBD1 or TRBD2 (5 bases each). CDR3 length equals 13 residues. The germline V and J ends were trimmed by 6 bases and 4 bases, with 13 bases remaining between them. CDR3 amino acids: CASSQGREYEQYF. The CDR3 DNA follows: TGTGCCAGCAGCCAGGGACGGGAATACGAGCAGTACTTC.

As DNA, the CDR3 is TGTGCCAGCAGTCGAAGGACAGCGCATAATTCACCCCTCCACTTT. This encodes CASSRRTAHNSPLHF. V gene TRBV2 combines with J gene TRBJ1-6; TRBD1 is a possible D gene (6 bases). This CDR3 region has 15 residues. Trimming cost V 5 bases and J 5 bases, with 13 bases left between them. Per germline, CDR1 SNHLY and CDR2 FYNNEI.

The genes are TRBV18 and TRBJ2-7, with a possible D match to TRBD2 (5 bases). The CDR3 totals 12 residues. CDR1 KGHSH and CDR2 LQKENI come from the germline V gene. Between the trimmed V and J ends, which lost 5 bases and 7 bases, there was a span of 12 bases. The CDR3 here is CASSSRGEEQYF. The CDR3 DNA follows: TGTGCCAGCTCATCCCGGGGTGAAGAGCAGTACTTC.

This clone came up once. The chain links TRBV9 to TRBJ1-1; TRBD1 matches at 9 bases. CDR3 length equals 14 residues. The V segment lost 0 bases and the J segment 7 bases; nucleotides outside the gene matches: 4. The germline gives CDR1 SGDLS, CDR2 YYNGEE. The CDR3, as DNA: TGTGCCAGCAGCGTAGATAACAGGGGGCATGAAGCTTTCTTT. Translating it yields CASSVDNRGHEAFF.

This chain uses TRBV5-1 with TRBJ2-3; 9 bases are a match to TRBD2. CDR1 is SGHRS, CDR2 YFSETQ, per germline. This CDR3 has 14 amino acids. V trimming: 5 bases; J trimming: 1 base; junction bases outside the gene matches: 2. The CDR3 region is CASSSSGGTDTQYF. The CDR3, as DNA: TGCGCCAGCAGTTCTAGCGGGGGCACAGATACGCAGTATTTT. Full variable domain (rest looked up from reference TRBV5-1 and TRBJ2-3): KAGVTQTPRYLIKTRGQQVTLSCSPISGHRSVSWYQQTPGQGLQFLFEYFSETQRNKGNFPGRFSGRQFSNSRSEMNVSTLELGDSALYLCASSSSGGTDTQYFGPGTRLTVL.

For the CDR3, the DNA is TGTGCCAGCAGTCAGGCGCGGGGAACCGGGGAGCTGTTTTTT. It yields the protein CASSQARGTGELFF. The chain links TRBV11-1 to TRBJ2-2, with D maybe TRBD2 (6 bases). The length of the CDR3 is 14 residues. Trimming stripped 6 bases from V and 5 bases from J, with 13 bases between. CDR1 and CDR2 from the germline V gene are SGHAT and FQDESV (reference sequence).

V usage is TRBV30 and J usage is TRBJ1-1; tentative D call: TRBD1 (6 bases). The CDR3 has 15 amino acids. CDR1 is GTSNPN, CDR2 SVGIG, per germline (reference sequence). Trimming took 3 bases from V and 5 from J, leaving 19 bases between them. Here the CDR3 DNA reads TGTGCCTGGAGATACCGGGGGGCGGGGACTACTGAAGCTTTCTTT. It specifies CAWRYRGAGTTEAFF. Full variable domain (outside the CDR3, taken from reference TRBV30 and TRBJ1-1): SQTIHQWPATLVQPVGSPLSLECTVEGTSNPNLYWYRQAAGRGLQLLFYSVGIGQISSEVPQNLSASRPQDRQFILSSKKLLLSDSGFYLCAWRYRGAGTTEAFFGQGTRLTVV.

For the CDR3, the DNA is TGCAGCGTTGGACGGTTTAGCGGGAGTACAGATACGCAGTATTTT. This encodes CSVGRFSGSTDTQYF. V gene TRBV29-1 combines with J gene TRBJ2-3, with 9 positions matching TRBD2. The V segment lost 4 bases and the J segment 3 bases; nucleotides outside the gene matches: 8. CDR1 is SQVTM, CDR2 ANQGSEA, per germline. CDR3 length equals 15 residues.

The rearrangement links TRBV30 to TRBJ1-1; D possibly corresponds to TRBD1 (5 bases). V lost 1 base to trimming and J lost 6 bases, with 9 bases between them. Germline V CDR1 and CDR2: GTSNPN, SVGIG (reference sequence). The CDR3 length is 12 residues. The CDR3 is CAWSAGPPEAFF. The CDR3 coding sequence is TGTGCCTGGAGTGCAGGGCCCCCTGAAGCTTTCTTT.

The V and J genes are TRBV5-1 and TRBJ1-3, with 11 positions matching TRBD1. Germline trimming cut 4 bases from V and 3 bases from J; bases unmatched to any gene: 6. Germline CDR1 is SGHRS and CDR2 is YFSETQ. The CDR3 is 16 amino acids. In nucleotides, the CDR3 is TGCGCCAGCAGCCTCGGACAGGGGGCTAGTGGAAACACCATATATTTT. Amino acid sequence: CASSLGQGASGNTIYF.